This T cell receptor beta chain was sequenced in a study of T cell clonality in common variable immunodeficiency. This clone came up many times. The missing CDR3 end, 3 residues past where the read stops, is filled in from the germline J gene. V gave up 2 bases and J gave up 9 bases; unmatched junction bases: 12. The CDR3 extends over 15 amino acids. Germline V gives CDR1 SQVTM, CDR2 ANQGSEA. The table came from immunoSEQ multiplex PCR; TCRdb's copy has only in-frame clones and leaves some out. The specimen has around 60,000 clones, none found just once. Most patients and controls had Caucasian heritage.

Material: peripheral blood mononuclear cells. V usage is TRBV29-1 and J usage is TRBJ2-1, with 8 nucleotides matching TRBD2. The receptor's source is a person aged 18 to 70 in good health. The part of the CDR3 DNA that was read is TGCAGCGTTGAAAGGGACTCTCCCCGGGGGGGTGAG. This codes for CSVERDSPRGGE. The entire CDR3 protein reads CSVERDSPRGGEQFF.